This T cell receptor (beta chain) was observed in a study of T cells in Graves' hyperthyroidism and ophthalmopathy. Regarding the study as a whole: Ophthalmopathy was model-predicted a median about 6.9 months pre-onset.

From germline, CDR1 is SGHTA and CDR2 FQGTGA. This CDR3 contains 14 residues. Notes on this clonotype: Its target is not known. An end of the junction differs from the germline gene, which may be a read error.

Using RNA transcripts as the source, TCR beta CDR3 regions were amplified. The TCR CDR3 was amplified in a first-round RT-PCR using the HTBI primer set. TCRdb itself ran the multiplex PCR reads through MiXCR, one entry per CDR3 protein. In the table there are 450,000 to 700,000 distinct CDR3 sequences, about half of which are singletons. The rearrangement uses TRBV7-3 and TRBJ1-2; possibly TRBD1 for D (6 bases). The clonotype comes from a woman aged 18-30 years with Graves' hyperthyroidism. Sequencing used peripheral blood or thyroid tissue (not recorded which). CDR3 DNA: TGTGCCAGCAGCCGCGGGGGGGGGGGCTATGGCTACGCCTTC. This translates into CASSRGGGGYGYAF.